This entry describes one T cell receptor beta chain. The entry originates in a study of technical replicates of blood from a few donors. CDR3 length: 14 amino acids. V was pared by 5 bases and J by 2 bases, with 10 bases between. Germline V CDR1 and CDR2: LNHDA, SQIVND (reference sequence). The repertoire was sequenced with immunoSEQ multiplex PCR; TCRdb's copy has only in-frame clones and lacks some. The sample holds fewer than 90,000 clones, roughly 90% seen once. The sample consisted of T cells isolated from PBMCs. The chain joins TRBV19 to TRBJ2-1, with D unclear. The source is a human donor in good health. CDR3 protein: CASSFPGAYNEQFF. The CDR3 DNA is TGTGCCAGTAGTTTTCCCGGAGCCTACAATGAGCAGTTCTTC. Full variable domain (rest looked up from reference TRBV19 and TRBJ2-1): DGGITQSPKYLFRKEGQNVTLSCEQNLNHDAMYWYRQDPGQGLRLIYYSQIVNDFQKGDIAEGYSVSREKKESFPLTVTSAQKNPTAFYLCASSFPGAYNEQFFGPGTRLTVL.